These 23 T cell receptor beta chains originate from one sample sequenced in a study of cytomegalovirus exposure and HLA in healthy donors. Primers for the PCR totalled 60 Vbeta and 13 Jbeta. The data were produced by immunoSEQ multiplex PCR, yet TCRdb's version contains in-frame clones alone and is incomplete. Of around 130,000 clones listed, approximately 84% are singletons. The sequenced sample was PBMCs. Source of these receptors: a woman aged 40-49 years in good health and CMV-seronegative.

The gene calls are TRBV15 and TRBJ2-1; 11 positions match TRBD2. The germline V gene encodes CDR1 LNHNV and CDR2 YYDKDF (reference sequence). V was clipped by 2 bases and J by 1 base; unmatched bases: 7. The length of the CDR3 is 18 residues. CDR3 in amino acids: CATSRLAGGYLSYNEQFF. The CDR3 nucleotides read TGTGCCACCAGCAGACTAGCGGGGGGATACCTGTCCTACAATGAGCAGTTCTTC.

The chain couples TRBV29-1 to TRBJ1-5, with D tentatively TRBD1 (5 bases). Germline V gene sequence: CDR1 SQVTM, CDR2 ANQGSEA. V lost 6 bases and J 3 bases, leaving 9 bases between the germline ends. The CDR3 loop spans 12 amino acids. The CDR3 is CSVGEVNQPQHF. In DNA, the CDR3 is TGCAGCGTAGGGGAGGTCAATCAGCCCCAGCATTTT. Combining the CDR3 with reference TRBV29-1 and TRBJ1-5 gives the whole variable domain SAVISQKPSRDICQRGTSLTIQCQVDSQVTMMFWYRQQPGQSLTLIATANQGSEATYESGFVIDKFPISRPNLTFSTLTVSNMSPEDSSIYLCSVGEVNQPQHFGDGTRLSIL.

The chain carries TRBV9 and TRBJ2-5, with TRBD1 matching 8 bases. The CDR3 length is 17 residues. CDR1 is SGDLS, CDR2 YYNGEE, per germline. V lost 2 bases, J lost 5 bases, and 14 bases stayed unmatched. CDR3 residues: CASSVFGQWTGSETQYF. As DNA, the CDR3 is TGTGCCAGCAGCGTGTTCGGACAATGGACAGGGTCGGAGACCCAGTACTTC. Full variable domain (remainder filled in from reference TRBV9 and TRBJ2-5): DSGVTQTPKHLITATGQRVTLRCSPRSGDLSVYWYQQSLDQGLQFLIQYYNGEERAKGNILERFSAQQFPDLHSELNLSSLELGDSALYFCASSVFGQWTGSETQYFGPGTRLLVL.

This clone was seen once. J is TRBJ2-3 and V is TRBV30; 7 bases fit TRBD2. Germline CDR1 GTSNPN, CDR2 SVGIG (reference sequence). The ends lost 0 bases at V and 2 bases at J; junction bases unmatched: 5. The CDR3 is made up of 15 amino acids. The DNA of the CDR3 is TGTGCCTGGAGTGTACGGGGAGGGGACACAGATACGCAGTATTTT. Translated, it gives CAWSVRGGDTDTQYF.

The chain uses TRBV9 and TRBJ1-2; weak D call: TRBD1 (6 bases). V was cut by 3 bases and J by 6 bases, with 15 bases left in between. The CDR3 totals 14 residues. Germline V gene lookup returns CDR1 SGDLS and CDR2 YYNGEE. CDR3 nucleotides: TGTGCCAGCAGCGGGGGGACACGGACGAATGGCTACACCTTC. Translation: CASSGGTRTNGYTF.

For the CDR3, the DNA is TGTGCCAGCAGCCCACGACAGGGGGGCACTGAAGCTTTCTTT. Its translation: CASSPRQGGTEAFF. The chain couples TRBV28 to TRBJ1-1; TRBD1 aligns across 9 bases. J lost 4 bases, V lost 6 bases, and 6 bases had no gene match. This CDR3 comprises 14 residues. CDR1 MDHEN and CDR2 SYDVKM come from the germline V gene.

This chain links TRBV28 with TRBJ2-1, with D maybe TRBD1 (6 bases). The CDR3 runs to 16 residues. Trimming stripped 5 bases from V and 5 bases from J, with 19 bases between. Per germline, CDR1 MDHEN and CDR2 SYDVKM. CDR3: CASSPRGEIGNNEQFF. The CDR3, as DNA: TGTGCCAGCAGTCCCAGGGGAGAAATCGGGAACAATGAGCAGTTCTTC.

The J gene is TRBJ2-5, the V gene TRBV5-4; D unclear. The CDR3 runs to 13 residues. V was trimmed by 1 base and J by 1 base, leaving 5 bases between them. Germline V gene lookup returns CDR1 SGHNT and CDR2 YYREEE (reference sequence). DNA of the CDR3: TGTGCCAGCAGCTTGACACCCCAAGAGACCCAGTACTTC. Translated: CASSLTPQETQYF.

The CDR3 loop reads CAIRRGDRTQETQYF. In DNA form, the CDR3 reads TGTGCCATCAGGAGGGGGGACAGGACTCAAGAGACCCAGTACTTC. The genes are TRBV10-3 and TRBJ2-5, with 8 bases identical to TRBD1. V dropped 6 bases and J dropped 2; count of bases not matched to a gene: 8. In germline, CDR1 is ENHRY, CDR2 SYGVKD. The CDR3 is 15 residues long.

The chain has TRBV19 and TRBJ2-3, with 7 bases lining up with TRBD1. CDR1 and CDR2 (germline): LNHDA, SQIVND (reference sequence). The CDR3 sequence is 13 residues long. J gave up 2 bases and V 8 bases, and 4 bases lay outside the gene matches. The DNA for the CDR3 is TGTGCCAGTGGGACAGCGGCCACAGATACGCAGTATTTT. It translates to CASGTAATDTQYF.

The CDR3 DNA is TGTGCCAGCAGTTCACCCGGGACAGGGAGCCACGAGCAGTACTTC. It translates to CASSSPGTGSHEQYF. This chain connects TRBV7-2 to TRBJ2-5, with 9 bases aligning to TRBD1. TRBJ2-7 matches the DNA end more closely, so the J call is doubtful. This CDR3 spans 15 amino acids. The germline V gene has CDR1 SGHTA and CDR2 FQGNSA.

Here the CDR3 reads CAWLQDSHSGANVLTF. CDR3 DNA: TGTGCCTGGCTCCAGGACAGTCACTCTGGGGCCAACGTCCTGACTTTC. V gene TRBV30 combines with J gene TRBJ2-6; a possible D gene is TRBD1 (6 bases). This CDR3 contains 16 residues. The V end was cut by 5 bases, the J end by 0 bases, with 14 bases between. CDR1 is GTSNPN and CDR2 is SVGIG in the germline V gene (reference sequence).

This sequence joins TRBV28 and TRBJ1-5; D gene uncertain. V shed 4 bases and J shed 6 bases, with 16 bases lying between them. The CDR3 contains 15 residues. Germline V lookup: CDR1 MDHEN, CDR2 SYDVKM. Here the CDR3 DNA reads TGTGCCAGCAGTTCGCGAGGGATTTGGGGTCAGCCCCAGCATTTT. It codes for CASSSRGIWGQPQHF.

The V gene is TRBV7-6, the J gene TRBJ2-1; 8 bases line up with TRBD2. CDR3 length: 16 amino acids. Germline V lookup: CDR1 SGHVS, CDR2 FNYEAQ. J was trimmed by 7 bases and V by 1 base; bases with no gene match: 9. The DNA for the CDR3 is TGTGCCAGCAGCTTAGTGCCAGCGGGAGTAAGGAATGAGCAGTTCTTC. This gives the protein CASSLVPAGVRNEQFF. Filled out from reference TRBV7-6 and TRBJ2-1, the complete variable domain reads GAGVSQSPRYKVTKRGQDVALRCDPISGHVSLYWYRQALGQGPEFLTYFNYEAQQDKSGLPNDRFSAERPEGSISTLTIQRTEQRDSAMYRCASSLVPAGVRNEQFFGPGTRLTVL.

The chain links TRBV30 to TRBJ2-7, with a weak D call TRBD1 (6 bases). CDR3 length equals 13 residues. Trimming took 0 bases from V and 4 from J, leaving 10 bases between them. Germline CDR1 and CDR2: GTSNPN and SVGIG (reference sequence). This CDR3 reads CAWSVGGGYEQYF. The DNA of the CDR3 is TGTGCCTGGAGTGTAGGGGGTGGGTACGAGCAGTACTTC.

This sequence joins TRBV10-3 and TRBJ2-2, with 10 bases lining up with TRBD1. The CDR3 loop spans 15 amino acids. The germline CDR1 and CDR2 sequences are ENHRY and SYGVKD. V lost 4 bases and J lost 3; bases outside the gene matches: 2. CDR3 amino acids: CAISVGTGDTGELFF. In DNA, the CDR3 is TGTGCCATCAGTGTCGGGACAGGGGACACCGGGGAGCTGTTTTTT.

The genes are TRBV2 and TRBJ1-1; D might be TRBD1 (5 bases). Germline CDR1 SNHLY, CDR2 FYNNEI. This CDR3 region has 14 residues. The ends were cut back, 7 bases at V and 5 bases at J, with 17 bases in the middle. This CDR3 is CASNLDGGGTEAFF. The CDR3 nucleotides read TGTGCCAGCAATTTGGACGGGGGAGGTACTGAAGCTTTCTTT.

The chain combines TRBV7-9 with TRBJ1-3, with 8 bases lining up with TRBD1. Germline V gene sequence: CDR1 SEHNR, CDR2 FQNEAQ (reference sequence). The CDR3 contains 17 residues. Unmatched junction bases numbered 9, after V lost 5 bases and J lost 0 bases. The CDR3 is CASSAGGIHYSGNTIYF. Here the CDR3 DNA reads TGTGCCAGCAGCGCAGGGGGCATCCATTACTCTGGAAACACCATATATTTT. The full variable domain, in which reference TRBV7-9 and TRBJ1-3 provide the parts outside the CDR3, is DTGVSQNPRHKITKRGQNVTFRCDPISEHNRLYWYRQTLGQGPEFLTYFQNEAQLEKSRLLSDRFSAERPKGSFSTLEIQRTEQGDSAMYLCASSAGGIHYSGNTIYFGEGSWLTVV.

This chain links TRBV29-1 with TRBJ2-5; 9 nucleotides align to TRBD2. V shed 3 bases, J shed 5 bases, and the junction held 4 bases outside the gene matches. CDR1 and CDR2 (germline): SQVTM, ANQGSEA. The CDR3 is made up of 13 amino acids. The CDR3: CSVDILAGETQYF. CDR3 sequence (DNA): TGCAGCGTTGATATCCTAGCGGGGGAGACCCAGTACTTC.

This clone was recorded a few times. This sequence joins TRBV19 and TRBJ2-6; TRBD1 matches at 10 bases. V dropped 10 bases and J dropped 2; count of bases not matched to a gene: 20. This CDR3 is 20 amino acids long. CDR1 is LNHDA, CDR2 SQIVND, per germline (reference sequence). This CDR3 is CATRNWAGTGALTGANVLTF. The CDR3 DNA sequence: TGTGCCACCCGTAACTGGGCTGGGACAGGGGCCCTCACTGGGGCCAACGTCCTGACTTTC.

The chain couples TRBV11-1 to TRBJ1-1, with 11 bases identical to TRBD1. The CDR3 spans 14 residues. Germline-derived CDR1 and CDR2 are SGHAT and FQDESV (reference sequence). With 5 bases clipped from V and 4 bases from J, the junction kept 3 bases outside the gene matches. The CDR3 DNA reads TGTGCCAGCAGCCGGGGACAGGGGGGCACTGAAGCTTTCTTT. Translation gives CASSRGQGGTEAFF.

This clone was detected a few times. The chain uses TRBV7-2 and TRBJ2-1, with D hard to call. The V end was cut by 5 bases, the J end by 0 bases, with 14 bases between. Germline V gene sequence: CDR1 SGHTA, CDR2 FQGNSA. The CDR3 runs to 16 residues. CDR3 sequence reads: CASSRHSQGSYNEQFF. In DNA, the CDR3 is TGTGCCAGCAGCCGACACAGCCAAGGCTCCTACAATGAGCAGTTCTTC.

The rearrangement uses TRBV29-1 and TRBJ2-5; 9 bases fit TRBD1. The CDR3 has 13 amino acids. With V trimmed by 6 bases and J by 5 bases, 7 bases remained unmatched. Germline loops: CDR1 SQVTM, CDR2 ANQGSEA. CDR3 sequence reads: CSVWGGQGETQYF. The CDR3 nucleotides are TGCAGCGTGTGGGGAGGACAGGGGGAGACCCAGTACTTC.